This record concerns one T cell receptor (beta chain) sequence. This clonotype was seen a few times. Which antigen it targets is not known. No much larger clone is present one base from it, and per-base qualities are unavailable. The treatment or condition tag for this specimen amounts to: 10-day PBMC culture with coronavirus spike peptide pools or control peptides (ViraFEST assay). CD4+ T cells from unexposed donors were collected before the COVID-19 pandemic (2011-2018). The study used the ViraFEST assay, which expanded antigen-specific T cells with peptide pools and then identified expanded clonotypes by TCR sequencing. Each well held roughly 2.2 million PBMCs cultured in IMDM containing roughly 5% human AB serum and around 9.2 IU/ml IL-2, with roughly 9.2 ug/ml peptide pools added. On days 3 and 7, half of the culture medium was replaced with fresh IL-2-containing medium. Once the cells had been in culture for 9 to 10 days, the EasySep CD4+ T cell isolation kit was used to isolate CD4+ T cells by negative selection. Unexposed donor CD4+ T cells were tested for reactivity to SARS-CoV-2 S and N and four common cold coronavirus spike pools, as cell number allowed. Ficoll-Paque Plus gradient centrifugation was used to isolate PBMCs from whole blood, and the isolated PBMCs were then either used fresh or cryopreserved at -140C. Culture conditions were generally each tested in triplicate wells. The leukapheresis product used for the unexposed donors was purchased from a commercial source.

Receptors were amplified or captured by PCR. At the Johns Hopkins FTIC core, DNA from the cultured CD4+ T cells underwent TCR sequencing with the Oncomine TCR Beta short-read assay. The QIAamp micro DNA kit was used to extract genomic DNA from the cultured CD4+ T cells. The Oncomine TCR Beta libraries from cultured CD4+ T cells were pooled using unique dual indexes and then sequenced on an Illumina iSeq 100. From the authors' description of their analysis: Non-productive sequences were filtered out, and CDR3s that did not start with C, did not end with F or W, or were shorter than 7 amino acids were discarded. Antigen-specific clonotypes were identified using the MANAFEST web application through comparison of peptide-stimulated wells with reference and other culture wells. To be called positive, a clone needed an FDR below 0.05, an odds ratio above 5, and a productive frequency above 0.1% in at least two of three replicate wells. Cross-reactive clonotypes were defined as significantly expanded in both SARS-CoV-2 spike wells and at least one common cold coronavirus spike condition. Using R version 3.6.1, CDR3 homology was evaluated through Levenshtein distances (stringdist) along with unrooted phylogenetic trees (ape). Using fastp at Q25 and MiXCR, TCRdb reprocessed the public reads and kept productive beta chains. CDR3 protein sequences are deduplicated, and each keeps its most common genes and DNA. These V and J calls are TCRdb output, not the study's own analysis. Present in this sample are roughly 7,000 distinct CDR3 sequences, more than 45% of which were seen just once. 24% of the sample rests with the top ten.

The entry originates in a study of vaccination and CD4 T cells after COVID-19 (dated 2022 in TCRdb). Describing the broader study: In the convalescent cohort there were six males and four females, among whom were two Hispanic individuals, seven Caucasians, two Asians and one multiracial person. Participants received two doses of either the Pfizer-BioNTech BNT162b2 vaccine (n=8) or the Moderna mRNA-1273 vaccine (n=2). Post-COVID blood samples from convalescent patients were collected a median of approximately 93 days after diagnosis, with a range of roughly 35 to 180 days. Post-vaccine blood samples were collected a median of about 72 days after the second vaccine dose, ranging from roughly 13 to 250 days. Overlapping spike peptide pools from SARS-CoV-2 and from the common cold coronaviruses HCoV-NL63, HCoV-OC43 and HCoV-229E were used as culture stimuli. In control cultures, a CEFX viral epitope pool was used as positive control, an HIV-1 Nef peptide pool was used as negative control, or no peptide was added. In roughly eleven COVID-19 convalescent patients and 4 infection-naive healthy vaccine recipients, the spike-specific CD4+ TCR repertoire before mRNA vaccination was compared with the repertoire after mRNA vaccination. An earlier paper using these donors assessed, at the TCR clonotype level, memory CD4+ T cell crossreactivity between SARS-CoV-2 and common cold coronavirus spike proteins. Results the study describes overall, beyond this receptor: In convalescent patients, a median roughly 85% of post-vaccine SARS-CoV-2-reactive clones were detected only after vaccination, and vaccine-specific priming was suggested by this finding. Only a relatively small number of convalescent patients were included in the study, and early timepoints following natural infection were not analyzed. Nearly all vaccine-specific clones in convalescent patients (304 of 307) were mono-reactive for SARS-CoV-2 spike rather than cross-reactive with common cold coronaviruses. The median count of SARS-CoV-2-reactive clonotypes went up from 20 to 25 after infection to around 38 after vaccination, although the change was not significant.

Looking up the germline V gene yields CDR1 MNHEY and CDR2 SVGEGT. CDR3 length: 13 amino acids, cysteine to phenylalanine. Only the CDR3 region is kept as DNA, spanning 39 bases read in frame from base 1. Deletion took 6 bases off V and 4 bases off J, with a span of 12 bases between the germline ends. This sequence originates from a human donor in good health. Sequenced input: CD4+ T cells from blood, cultured in vitro. The rearranged chain carries TRBV6-2 or TRBV6-3 and TRBJ1-2; a weak D assignment points to TRBD1 (5 bases agree). The bases are TGTGCCAGCAGAGGGACGGCCAGCTATGGCTACACCTTC. It encodes CASRGTASYGYTF.